This T cell receptor (beta chain) was documented in a study of shared clonotypes between healthy human individuals. As for the study in general: Researchers drew samples from a couple of women and three men aged 18 to 49.

Assay: immunoSEQ multiplex PCR; the TCRdb copy retains only in-frame clones and omits some. Among around 1,000,000 clones listed, around 77% were seen once. The CDR3 runs to 15 residues. Germline values: CDR1 MDHEN, CDR2 SYDVKM. Trimming removed 6 bases from V and 1 base from J, with 14 bases in between. The chain uses TRBV28 and TRBJ2-3; TRBD1 is a possible D gene (6 bases). The receptor comes from a young man in good health. Some clones in this sample may be carry-over from other donors' samples. The sample was memory CD4+ T cells from PBMCs. Subset meaning: CD45RA-negative fraction. CDR3 loop: CASRPTGPRTDTQYF. The CDR3 nucleotides are TGTGCCAGCAGACCGACAGGACCCCGCACAGATACGCAGTATTTT.